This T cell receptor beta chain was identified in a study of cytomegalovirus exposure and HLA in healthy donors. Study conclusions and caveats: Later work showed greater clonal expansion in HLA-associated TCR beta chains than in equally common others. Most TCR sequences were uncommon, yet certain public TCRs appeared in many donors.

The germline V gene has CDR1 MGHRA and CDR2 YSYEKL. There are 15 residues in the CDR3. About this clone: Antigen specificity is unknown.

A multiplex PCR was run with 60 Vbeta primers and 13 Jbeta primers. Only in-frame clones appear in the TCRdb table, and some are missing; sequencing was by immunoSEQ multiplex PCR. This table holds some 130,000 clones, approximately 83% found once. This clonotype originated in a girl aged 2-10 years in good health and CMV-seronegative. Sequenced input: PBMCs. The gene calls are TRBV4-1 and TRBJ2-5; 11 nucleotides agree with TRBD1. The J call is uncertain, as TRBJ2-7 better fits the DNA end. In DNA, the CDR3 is TGCGCCAGCAGCCAATCCGGGACAGGGGGTTACGAGCAGTACTTC. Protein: CASSQSGTGGYEQYF.